The TCR beta chain under discussion was sequenced for a study of blood T cell repertoires in COVID-19. Study-wide context: Whether acute or convalescent, the COVID-19 samples came from the United States, Italy and Spain.

The assay was immunoSEQ multiplex PCR, and TCRdb's table has in-frame clones only and misses some. The sample contains approximately 280,000 clones, approximately 85% of which appear only once. Sequencing used peripheral blood. This receptor was taken from a man aged 18 to 29 with active or convalescent COVID-19.

CDR3 sequence (DNA): TGTGCCAGCAGTACCTCGGACACCATATATTTT. Translated, it gives CASSTSDTIYF. The chain links TRBV12-3 or TRBV12-4 to TRBJ1-3, with D hard to call. Trimming stripped 5 bases from V and 8 bases from J, with 7 bases between. This CDR3 has 11 amino acids.